Below, one TCR beta chain is given with its context. As handled by the study authors: It was from reference gene primer amplification that nucleated cell counts were estimated. The data were produced by immunoSEQ multiplex PCR, yet TCRdb's version contains in-frame clones alone and is incomplete. V and J calls and clone size come straight from that table; D and trimming were deduced from the DNA. The data show nearly 110,000 clones, more than 70% seen once. The V gene's germline CDR1 is SQVTM and CDR2 ANQGSEA. This CDR3 contains 12 residues. Trimming cost V 3 bases and J 1 base, with 6 bases left between them. These data are taken from a study of blood T cell repertoires in COVID-19. Study-level information: Donors in the United States, Italy and Spain gave samples during acute or convalescent COVID-19. The cDNA or gDNA used as material had been derived from T cells, B-cell-depleted T cells, or PBMCs.

The chain employs TRBV29-1 and TRBJ1-1; D might be TRBD1 (5 bases). The specimen sequenced was peripheral blood. The clonotype was recovered from a middle-aged man with active or convalescent COVID-19. The chain's CDR3 is CSVETENTEAFF. In nucleotides, the CDR3 is TGCAGCGTTGAGACAGAGAACACTGAAGCTTTCTTT.